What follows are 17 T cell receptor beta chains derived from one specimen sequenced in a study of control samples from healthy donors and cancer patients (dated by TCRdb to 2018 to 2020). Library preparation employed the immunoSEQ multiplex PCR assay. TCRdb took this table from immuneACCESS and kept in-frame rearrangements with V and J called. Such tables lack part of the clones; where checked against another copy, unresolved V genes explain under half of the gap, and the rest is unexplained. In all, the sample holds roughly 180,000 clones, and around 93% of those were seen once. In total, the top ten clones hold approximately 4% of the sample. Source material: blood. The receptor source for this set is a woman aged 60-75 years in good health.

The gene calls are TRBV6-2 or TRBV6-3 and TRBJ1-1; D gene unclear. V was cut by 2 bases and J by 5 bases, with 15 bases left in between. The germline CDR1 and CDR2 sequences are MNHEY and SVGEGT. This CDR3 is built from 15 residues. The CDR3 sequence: CASSYHTKGYTEAFF. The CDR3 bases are TGTGCCAGCAGTTACCACACAAAGGGATATACTGAAGCTTTCTTT.

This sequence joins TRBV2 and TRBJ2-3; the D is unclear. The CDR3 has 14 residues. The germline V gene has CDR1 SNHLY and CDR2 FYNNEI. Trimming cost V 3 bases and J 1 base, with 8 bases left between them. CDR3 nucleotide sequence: TGTGCCAGCAGTGAGATAACCGGCACAGATACGCAGTATTTT. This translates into CASSEITGTDTQYF. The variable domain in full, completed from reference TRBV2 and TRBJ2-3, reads EPEVTQTPSHQVTQMGQEVILRCVPISNHLYFYWYRQILGQKVEFLVSFYNNEISEKSEIFDDQFSVERPDGSNFTLKIRSTKLEDSAMYFCASSEITGTDTQYFGPGTRLTVL.

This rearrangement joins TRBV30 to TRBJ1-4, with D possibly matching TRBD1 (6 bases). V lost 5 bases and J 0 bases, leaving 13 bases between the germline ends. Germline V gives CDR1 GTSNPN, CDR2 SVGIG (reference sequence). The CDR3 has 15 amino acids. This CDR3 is CAWERGVATNEKLFF. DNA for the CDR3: TGTGCCTGGGAAAGGGGGGTGGCAACTAATGAAAAACTGTTTTTT. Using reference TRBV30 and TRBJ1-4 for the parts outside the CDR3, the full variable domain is SQTIHQWPATLVQPVGSPLSLECTVEGTSNPNLYWYRQAAGRGLQLLFYSVGIGQISSEVPQNLSASRPQDRQFILSSKKLLLSDSGFYLCAWERGVATNEKLFFGSGTQLSVL.

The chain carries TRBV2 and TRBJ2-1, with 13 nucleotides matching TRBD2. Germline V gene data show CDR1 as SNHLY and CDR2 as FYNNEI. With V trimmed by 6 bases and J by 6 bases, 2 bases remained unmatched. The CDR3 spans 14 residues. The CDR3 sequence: CASRGTSGANEQFF. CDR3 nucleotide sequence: TGTGCCAGCAGGGGGACTAGCGGGGCCAATGAGCAGTTCTTC. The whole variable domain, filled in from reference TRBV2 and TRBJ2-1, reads EPEVTQTPSHQVTQMGQEVILRCVPISNHLYFYWYRQILGQKVEFLVSFYNNEISEKSEIFDDQFSVERPDGSNFTLKIRSTKLEDSAMYFCASRGTSGANEQFFGPGTRLTVL.

As DNA, the CDR3 is TGTGCCAGCAGCCTCCACCCGACTAGCGCGGGGAATTTTCTTAAGGATACGCAGTATTTT. It translates to CASSLHPTSAGNFLKDTQYF. This sequence joins TRBV5-5 and TRBJ2-3; 8 bases are a match to TRBD2. Germline CDR1 reads SGHKS; CDR2 reads YYEKEE (reference sequence). With V trimmed by 4 bases and J by 6 bases, 25 bases remained unmatched. This CDR3 is 20 amino acids long.

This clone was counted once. CDR3 nucleotide sequence: TGTGCCAGCAGTGAACAGGATAATTCACCCCTCCACTTT. Translated: CASSEQDNSPLHF. This chain connects TRBV6-4 to TRBJ1-6, with a weak D call TRBD1 (5 bases). The CDR3 runs to 13 residues. CDR1 is MRHNA, CDR2 SNTAGT, per germline. The germline V and J ends were trimmed by 3 bases and 5 bases, with 5 bases remaining between them.

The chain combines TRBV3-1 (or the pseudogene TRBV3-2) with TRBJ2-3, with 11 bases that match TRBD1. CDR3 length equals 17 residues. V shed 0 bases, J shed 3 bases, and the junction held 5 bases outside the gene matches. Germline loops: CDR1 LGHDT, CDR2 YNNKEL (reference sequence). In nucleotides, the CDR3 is TGTGCCAGCAGCCAAGATTATGGACAGGGGGCAACAGATACGCAGTATTTT. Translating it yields CASSQDYGQGATDTQYF.

CDR3 nucleotide sequence: TGTGCCAGCAGTGACGAGGGGGCCTATTCACCCCTCCACTTT. As protein: CASSDEGAYSPLHF. This rearrangement joins TRBV6-4 to TRBJ1-6; 7 nucleotides match TRBD1. Germline V gives CDR1 MRHNA, CDR2 SNTAGT. CDR3 size: 14 residues. J lost 8 bases, V lost 2 bases, and 3 bases had no gene match.

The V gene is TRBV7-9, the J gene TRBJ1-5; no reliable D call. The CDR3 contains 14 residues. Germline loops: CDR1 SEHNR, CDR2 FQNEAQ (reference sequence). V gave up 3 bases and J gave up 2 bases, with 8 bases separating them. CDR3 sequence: CASSFGLGNQPQHF. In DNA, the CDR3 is TGTGCCAGCAGCTTTGGCCTAGGCAATCAGCCCCAGCATTTT. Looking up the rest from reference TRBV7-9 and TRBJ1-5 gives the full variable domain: DTGVSQNPRHKITKRGQNVTFRCDPISEHNRLYWYRQTLGQGPEFLTYFQNEAQLEKSRLLSDRFSAERPKGSFSTLEIQRTEQGDSAMYLCASSFGLGNQPQHFGDGTRLSIL.

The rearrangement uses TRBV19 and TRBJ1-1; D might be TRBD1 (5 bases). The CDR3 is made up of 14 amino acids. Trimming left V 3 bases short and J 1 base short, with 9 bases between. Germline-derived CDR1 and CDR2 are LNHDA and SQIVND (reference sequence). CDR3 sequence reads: CASSMWGENTEAFF. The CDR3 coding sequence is TGTGCCAGTAGTATGTGGGGGGAGAACACTGAAGCTTTCTTT. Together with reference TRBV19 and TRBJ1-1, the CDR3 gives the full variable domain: DGGITQSPKYLFRKEGQNVTLSCEQNLNHDAMYWYRQDPGQGLRLIYYSQIVNDFQKGDIAEGYSVSREKKESFPLTVTSAQKNPTAFYLCASSMWGENTEAFFGQGTRLTVV.

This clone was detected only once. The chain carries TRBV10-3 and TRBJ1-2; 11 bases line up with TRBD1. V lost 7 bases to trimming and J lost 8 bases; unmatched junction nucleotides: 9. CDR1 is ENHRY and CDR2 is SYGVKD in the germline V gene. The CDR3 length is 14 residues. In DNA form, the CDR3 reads TGTGCCATCAAAGGACAGGGGGCATCGAAAGGCTACACCTTC. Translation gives CAIKGQGASKGYTF.

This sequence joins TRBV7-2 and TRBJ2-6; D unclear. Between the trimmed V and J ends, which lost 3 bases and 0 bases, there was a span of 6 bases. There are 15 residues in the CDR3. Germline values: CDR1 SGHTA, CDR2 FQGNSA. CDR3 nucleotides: TGTGCCAGCAGCTTGGGTAGCTCTGGGGCCAACGTCCTGACTTTC. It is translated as CASSLGSSGANVLTF.

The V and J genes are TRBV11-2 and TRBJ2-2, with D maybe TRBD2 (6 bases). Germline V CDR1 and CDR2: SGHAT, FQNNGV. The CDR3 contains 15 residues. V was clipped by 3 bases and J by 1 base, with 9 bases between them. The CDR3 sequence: CASSLGLVNTGELFF. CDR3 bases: TGTGCCAGCAGCTTGGGACTTGTGAACACCGGGGAGCTGTTTTTT.

The CDR3 reads CASSQSGRVYTGELFF. The CDR3, as DNA: TGTGCCAGCAGCCAGTCAGGACGGGTTTACACCGGGGAGCTGTTTTTT. This sequence joins TRBV14 and TRBJ2-2; no clear D. The germline V gene encodes CDR1 SGHDN and CDR2 FVKESK. V lost 3 bases to trimming and J lost 3 bases, with 14 bases between them. This CDR3 region has 16 residues.

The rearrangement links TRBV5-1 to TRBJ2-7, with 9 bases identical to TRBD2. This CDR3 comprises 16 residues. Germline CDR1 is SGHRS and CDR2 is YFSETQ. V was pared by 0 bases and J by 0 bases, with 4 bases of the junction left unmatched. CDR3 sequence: CASSLDSGGRSYEQYF. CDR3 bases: TGCGCCAGCAGCTTGGATAGCGGGGGACGCTCCTACGAGCAGTACTTC.

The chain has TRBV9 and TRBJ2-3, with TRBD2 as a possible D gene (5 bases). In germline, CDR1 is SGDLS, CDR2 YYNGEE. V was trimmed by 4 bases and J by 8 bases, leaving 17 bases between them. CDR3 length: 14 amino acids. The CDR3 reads CASSPRLGEGTQYF. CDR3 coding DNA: TGTGCCAGCAGCCCTCGACTCGGGGAAGGTACGCAGTATTTT.

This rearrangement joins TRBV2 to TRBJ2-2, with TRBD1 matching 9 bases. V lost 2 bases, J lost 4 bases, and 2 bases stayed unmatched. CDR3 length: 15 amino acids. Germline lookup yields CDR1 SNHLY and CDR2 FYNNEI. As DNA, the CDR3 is TGTGCCAGCAGTGAAAGGACAGGGGTCACCGGGGAGCTGTTTTTT. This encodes CASSERTGVTGELFF. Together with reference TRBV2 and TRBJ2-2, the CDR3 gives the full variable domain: EPEVTQTPSHQVTQMGQEVILRCVPISNHLYFYWYRQILGQKVEFLVSFYNNEISEKSEIFDDQFSVERPDGSNFTLKIRSTKLEDSAMYFCASSERTGVTGELFFGEGSRLTVL.